Detailed here is one TCR beta chain. The antigen remains unidentified. Trimming removed 3 bases from V and 7 bases from J, with 15 bases in between. Per the germline V gene, CDR1 is DFQATT and CDR2 is SNEGSKA (reference sequence). The CDR3 spans 13 residues. The data stem from a study of tumor and adjacent non-tumor tissue in lung cancer. Study-wide points: Normal lung showed higher cumulative top 100 clone frequency than tumor. Significantly higher TCR diversity was found in tumor than normal lung.

TCRbeta libraries were built with three rounds of nested PCR, modified from ARM-PCR. TCRdb reanalysed the multiplex PCR reads using MiXCR and keeps one entry per CDR3 protein. This table holds 68,000 or so distinct CDR3 sequences, about 61% found once. This sample's RNA came from whole unsorted tissue. Sequencing used lung tumor tissue. The clonotype comes from a man between 50 and 59 years old with non-small cell lung cancer. The rearrangement links TRBV20-1 to TRBJ1-2, with D unclear. The CDR3 spells CSASDVAGCGYTF. The CDR3 DNA sequence: TGCAGTGCTAGTGATGTGGCCGGCTGTGGCTACACCTTC.